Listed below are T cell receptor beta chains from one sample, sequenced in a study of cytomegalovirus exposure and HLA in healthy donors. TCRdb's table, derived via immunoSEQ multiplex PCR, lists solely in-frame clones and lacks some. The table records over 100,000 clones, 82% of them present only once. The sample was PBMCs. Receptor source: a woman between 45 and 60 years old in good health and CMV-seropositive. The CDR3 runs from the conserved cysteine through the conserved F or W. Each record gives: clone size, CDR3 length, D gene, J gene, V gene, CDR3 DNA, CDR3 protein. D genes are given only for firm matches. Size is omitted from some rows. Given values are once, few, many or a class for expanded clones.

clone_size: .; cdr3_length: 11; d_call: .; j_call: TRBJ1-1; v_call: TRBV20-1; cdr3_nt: TGCAGTGCCAGATCGGGGACTGAAGCTTTCTTT; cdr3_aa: CSARSGTEAFF
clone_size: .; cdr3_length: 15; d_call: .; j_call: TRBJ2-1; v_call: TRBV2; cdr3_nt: TGTGCCAGCAGTGAGGACAGGGAGGGCCTTAGTAAGCAGTTCTTC; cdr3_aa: CASSEDREGLSKQFF
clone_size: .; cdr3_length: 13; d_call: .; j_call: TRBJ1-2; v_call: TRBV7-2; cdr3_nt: TGTGCCAGCAGATTTAGCGGGGTGGGGGGCTACACCTTC; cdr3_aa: CASRFSGVGGYTF
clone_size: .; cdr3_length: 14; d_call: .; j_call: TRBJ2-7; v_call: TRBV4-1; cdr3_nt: TGCGCCAGCAGCCAAGGACGGCAGGGGTACGAGCAGTACTTC; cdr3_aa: CASSQGRQGYEQYF
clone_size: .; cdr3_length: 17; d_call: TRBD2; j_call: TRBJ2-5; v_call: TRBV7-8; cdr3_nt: TGTGCCAGCAGCCTAAGACTAGCGGGGGTACCAAGAGAGACCCAGTACTTC; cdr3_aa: CASSLRLAGVPRETQYF
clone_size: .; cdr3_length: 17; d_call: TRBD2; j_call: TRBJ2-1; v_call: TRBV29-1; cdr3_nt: TGCAGCGTTGGGTGGGAGGGCTCCTGGGGCTTATACAATGAGCAGTTCTTC; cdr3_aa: CSVGWEGSWGLYNEQFF
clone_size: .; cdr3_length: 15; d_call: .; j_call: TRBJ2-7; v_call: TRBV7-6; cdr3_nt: TGTGCCAGCAGCCCGAGGTTAGGGGGTTCCTACGAGCAGTACTTC; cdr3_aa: CASSPRLGGSYEQYF
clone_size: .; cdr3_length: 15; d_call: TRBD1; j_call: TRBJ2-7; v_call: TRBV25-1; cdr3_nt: TGTGCCAGCAGTGACTCGGGACAGGGGAGCCACGAGCAGTACTTC; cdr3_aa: CASSDSGQGSHEQYF
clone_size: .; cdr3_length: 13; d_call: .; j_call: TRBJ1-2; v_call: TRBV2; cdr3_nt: TGTGCCAGCAGTAGAACGGCTAACTATGGCTACACCTTC; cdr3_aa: CASSRTANYGYTF
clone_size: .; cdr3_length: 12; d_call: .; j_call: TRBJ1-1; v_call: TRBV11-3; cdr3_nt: TGTGCCAGCAGCTTCATGAACACTGAAGCTTTCTTT; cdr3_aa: CASSFMNTEAFF
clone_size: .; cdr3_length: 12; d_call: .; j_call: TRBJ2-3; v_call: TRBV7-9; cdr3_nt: TGTGCCAGCAGCCTACTAGGAGATACGCAGTATTTT; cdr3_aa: CASSLLGDTQYF
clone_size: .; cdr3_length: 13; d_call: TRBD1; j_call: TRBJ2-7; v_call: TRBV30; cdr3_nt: TGTGCCTGGACCGGACAGGATGCCTACGAGCAGTACTTC; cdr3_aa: CAWTGQDAYEQYF
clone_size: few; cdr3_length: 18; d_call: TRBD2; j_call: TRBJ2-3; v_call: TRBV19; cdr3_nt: TGTGCCAGTAGGGGACTAGCGGGAGGGCCGGGGTCGTCAGATACGCAGTATTTT; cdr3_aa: CASRGLAGGPGSSDTQYF
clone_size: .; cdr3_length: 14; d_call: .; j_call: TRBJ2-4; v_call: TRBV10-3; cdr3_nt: TGTGCCATCAGTGAGAGCGTAGCCAAAAACATTCAGTACTTC; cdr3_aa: CAISESVAKNIQYF
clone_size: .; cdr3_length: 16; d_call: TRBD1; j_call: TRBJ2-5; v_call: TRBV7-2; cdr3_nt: TGTGCCAGCAGCTTATCAACTGGACAGGGCCAAGAGACCCAGTACTTC; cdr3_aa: CASSLSTGQGQETQYF
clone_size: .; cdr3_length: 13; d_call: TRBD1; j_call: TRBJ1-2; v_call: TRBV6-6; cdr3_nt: TGTGCCAGCAGGAGGACAGGGAGCTATGGCTACACCTTC; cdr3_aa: CASRRTGSYGYTF
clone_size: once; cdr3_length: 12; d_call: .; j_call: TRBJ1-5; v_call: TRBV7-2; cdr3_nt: TGTGCCAGCGGGGACACGAATCAGCCCCAGCATTTT; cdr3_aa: CASGDTNQPQHF
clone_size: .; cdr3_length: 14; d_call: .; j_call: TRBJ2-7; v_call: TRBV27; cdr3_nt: TGTGCCAGCAGTTCCTCGGGAGTCCCCTACGAGCAGTACTTC; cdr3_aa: CASSSSGVPYEQYF
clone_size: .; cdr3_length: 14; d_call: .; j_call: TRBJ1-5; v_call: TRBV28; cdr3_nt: TGTGCCAGCAGCTTTGGGGGGGACAATCAGCCCCAGCATTTT; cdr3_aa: CASSFGGDNQPQHF
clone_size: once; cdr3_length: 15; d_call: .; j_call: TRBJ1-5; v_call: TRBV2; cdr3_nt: TGTGCCAGCAGTGAAGCGCAGGGTTGGGATCAGCCCCAGCATTTT; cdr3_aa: CASSEAQGWDQPQHF
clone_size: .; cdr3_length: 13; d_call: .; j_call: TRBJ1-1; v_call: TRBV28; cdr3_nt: TGTGCCAGCAGTTTAAGCAGCTTCGGGGAAGCTTTCTTT; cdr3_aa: CASSLSSFGEAFF
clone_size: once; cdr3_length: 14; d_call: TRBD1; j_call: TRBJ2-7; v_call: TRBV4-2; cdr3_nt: TGTGCCAGCAGCACACCCGGGACAGCCTACGAGCAGTACTTC; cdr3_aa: CASSTPGTAYEQYF
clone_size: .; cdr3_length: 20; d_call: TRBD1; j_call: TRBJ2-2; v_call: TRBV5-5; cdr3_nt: TGTGCCAGCAGTGACAGAGCCGTACAGGGGGTAATGAGGGGAACCGGGGAGCTGTTTTTT; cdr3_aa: CASSDRAVQGVMRGTGELFF
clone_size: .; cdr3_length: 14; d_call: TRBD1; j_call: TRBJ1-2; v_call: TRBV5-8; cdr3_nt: TGTGCCAGCAGCTTGAGGGGACAGCTCTATGGCTACACCTTC; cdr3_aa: CASSLRGQLYGYTF
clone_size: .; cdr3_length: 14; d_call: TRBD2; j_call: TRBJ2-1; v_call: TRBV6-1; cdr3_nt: TGTGCCAGCAGTGGGCTAGCGGGAACAAAGGAGCAGTTCTTC; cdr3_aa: CASSGLAGTKEQFF
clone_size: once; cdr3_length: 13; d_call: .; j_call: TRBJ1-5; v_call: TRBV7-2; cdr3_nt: TGTGCCAGCAGCTTAACAGGCCATCAGCCCCAGCATTTT; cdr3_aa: CASSLTGHQPQHF
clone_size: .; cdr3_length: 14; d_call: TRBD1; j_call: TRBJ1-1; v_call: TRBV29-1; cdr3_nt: TGCAGCGTTGCTCGGACAGGGGAGAACACTGAAGCTTTCTTT; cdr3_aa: CSVARTGENTEAFF
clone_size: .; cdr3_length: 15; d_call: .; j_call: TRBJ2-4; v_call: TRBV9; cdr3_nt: TGTGCCAGCAGCGTAGCTCCTAGTCGAGAAAACATTCAGTACTTC; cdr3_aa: CASSVAPSRENIQYF
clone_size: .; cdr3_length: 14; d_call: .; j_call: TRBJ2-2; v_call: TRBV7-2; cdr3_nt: TGTGCCAGCAGCCCCAGACTAGTGGCCGGGGAGCTGTTTTTT; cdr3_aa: CASSPRLVAGELFF
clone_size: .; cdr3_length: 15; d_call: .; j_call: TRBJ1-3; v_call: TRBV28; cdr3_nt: TGTGCCAGCAGTTTATTGCCCGGCTCTGGAAACACCATATATTTT; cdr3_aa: CASSLLPGSGNTIYF
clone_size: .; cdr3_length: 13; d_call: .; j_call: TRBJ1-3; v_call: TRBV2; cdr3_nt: TGTGCCAGCAGTGAATACTCCGGAAACACCATATATTTT; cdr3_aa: CASSEYSGNTIYF
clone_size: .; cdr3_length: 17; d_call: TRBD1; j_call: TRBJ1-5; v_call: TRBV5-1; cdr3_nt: TGCGCCAGCAGCTTGGATGGGGACAGGGGAGAGGGTCAGCCCCAGCATTTT; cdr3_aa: CASSLDGDRGEGQPQHF
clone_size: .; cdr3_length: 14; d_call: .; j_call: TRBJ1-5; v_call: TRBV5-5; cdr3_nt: TGTGCCAGCAGCTTGTTGGCTAGCAATCAGCCCCAGCATTTT; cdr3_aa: CASSLLASNQPQHF
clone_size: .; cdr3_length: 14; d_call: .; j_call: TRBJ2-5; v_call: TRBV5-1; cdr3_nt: TGCGCCAGCAGCTTGGTGCAGGGGCAGGAGACCCAGTACTTC; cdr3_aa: CASSLVQGQETQYF
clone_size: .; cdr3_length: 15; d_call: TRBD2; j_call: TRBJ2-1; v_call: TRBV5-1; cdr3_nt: TGCGCCAGCAGTTCTAGCGGGGGAGCCTACAATGAGCAGTTCTTC; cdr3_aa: CASSSSGGAYNEQFF
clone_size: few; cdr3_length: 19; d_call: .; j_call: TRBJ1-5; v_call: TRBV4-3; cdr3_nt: TGCGCCAGCAGCCAAGCCTGGATCCTTCCGAGGGATAGCAATCAGCCCCAGCATTTT; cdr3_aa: CASSQAWILPRDSNQPQHF
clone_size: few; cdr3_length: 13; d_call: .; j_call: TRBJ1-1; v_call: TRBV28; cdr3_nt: TGTGCCAGCAGTTTATTAATGAACACTGAAGCTTTCTTT; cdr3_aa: CASSLLMNTEAFF
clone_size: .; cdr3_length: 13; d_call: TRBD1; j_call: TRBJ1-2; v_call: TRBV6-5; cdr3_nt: TGTGCCAGCAGTTACACACAGGGGGGGGGCTACACCTTC; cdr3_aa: CASSYTQGGGYTF
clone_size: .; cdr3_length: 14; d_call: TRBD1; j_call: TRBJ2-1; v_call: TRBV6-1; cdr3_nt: TGTGCCAGCAGTAGGACAGGGGACTACAATGAGCAGTTCTTC; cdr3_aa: CASSRTGDYNEQFF
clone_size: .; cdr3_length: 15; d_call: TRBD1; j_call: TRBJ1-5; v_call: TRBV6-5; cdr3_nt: TGTGCCAGCAGTGCTCAGGGGGTGGGAAATCAGCCCCAGCATTTT; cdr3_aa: CASSAQGVGNQPQHF
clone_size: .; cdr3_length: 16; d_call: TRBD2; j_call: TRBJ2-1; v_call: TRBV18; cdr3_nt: TGTGCCAGCTCGCCGCGCGGGACTAGCGGAAACAATGAGCAGTTCTTC; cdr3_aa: CASSPRGTSGNNEQFF
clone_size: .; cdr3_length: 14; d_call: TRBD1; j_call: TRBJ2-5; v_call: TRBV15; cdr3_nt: TGTGCCACCGGGCCGGGACAGGGGTTAGGGACCCAGTACTTC; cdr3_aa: CATGPGQGLGTQYF
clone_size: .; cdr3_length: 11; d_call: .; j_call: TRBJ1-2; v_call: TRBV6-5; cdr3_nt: TGTGCCAGGCGGACTAACTATGGCTACACCTTC; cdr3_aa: CARRTNYGYTF
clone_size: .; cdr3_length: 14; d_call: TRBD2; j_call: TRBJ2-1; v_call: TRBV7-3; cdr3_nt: TGTGCCAGCAGCCTGGCGGGGGGAAGAGCTGAGCAGTTCTTC; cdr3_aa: CASSLAGGRAEQFF
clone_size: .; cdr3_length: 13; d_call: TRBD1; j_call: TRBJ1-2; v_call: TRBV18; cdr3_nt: TGTGCCAGCTCACCCGGACAGGAGTATGGCTACACCTTC; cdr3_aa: CASSPGQEYGYTF
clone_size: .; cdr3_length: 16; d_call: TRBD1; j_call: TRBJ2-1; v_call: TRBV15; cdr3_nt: TGTGCCACCAGCAGAGCTGGGACAGGGAAAGGGAATGAGCAGTTCTTC; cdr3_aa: CATSRAGTGKGNEQFF
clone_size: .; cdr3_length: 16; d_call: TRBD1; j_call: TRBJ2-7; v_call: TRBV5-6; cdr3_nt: TGTGCCAGCAGCTCTTTTGAGGGACAGGGATCCTACGAGCAGTACTTC; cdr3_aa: CASSSFEGQGSYEQYF
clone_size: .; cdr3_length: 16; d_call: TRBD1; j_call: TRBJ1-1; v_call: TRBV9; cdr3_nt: TGTGCCAGCAGCCCCCAGTCGGGACAGACGAACACTGAAGCTTTCTTT; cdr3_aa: CASSPQSGQTNTEAFF
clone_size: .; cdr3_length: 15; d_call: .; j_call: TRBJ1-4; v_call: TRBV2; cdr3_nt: TGTGCCAGCAGTGAAATTAGCAGCTTTAATGAAAAACTGTTTTTT; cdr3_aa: CASSEISSFNEKLFF
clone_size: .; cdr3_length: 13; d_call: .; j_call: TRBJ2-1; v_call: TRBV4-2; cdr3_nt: TGTGCCAGCAGCCAAGGAGCCTACAATGAGCAGTTCTTC; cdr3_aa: CASSQGAYNEQFF
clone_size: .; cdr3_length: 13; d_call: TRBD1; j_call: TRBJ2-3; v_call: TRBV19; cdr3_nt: TGTGCCGTAGGACAGGGAACCACAGATACGCAGTATTTT; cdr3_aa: CAVGQGTTDTQYF
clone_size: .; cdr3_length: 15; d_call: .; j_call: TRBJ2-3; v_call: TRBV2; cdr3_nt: TGTGCCAGCAGTGAATGGGGGCACGGCACAGATACGCAGTATTTT; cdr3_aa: CASSEWGHGTDTQYF
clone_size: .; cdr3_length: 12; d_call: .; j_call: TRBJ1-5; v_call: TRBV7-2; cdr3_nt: TGTGCCCGACAATCACCAAATCAGCCCCAGCATTTT; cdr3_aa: CARQSPNQPQHF